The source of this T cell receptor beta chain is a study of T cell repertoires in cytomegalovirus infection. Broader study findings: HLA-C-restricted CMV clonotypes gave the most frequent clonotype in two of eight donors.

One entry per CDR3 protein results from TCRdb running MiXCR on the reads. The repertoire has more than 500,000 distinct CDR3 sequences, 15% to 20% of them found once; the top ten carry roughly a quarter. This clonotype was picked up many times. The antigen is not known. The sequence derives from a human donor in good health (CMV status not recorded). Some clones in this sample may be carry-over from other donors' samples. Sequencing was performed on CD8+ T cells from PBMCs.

The DNA of the CDR3 is TGTGCCAGCAGCCCAGGGGGGGTCATCGATTCAACTAATGAAAAACTGTTTTTT. It specifies CASSPGGVIDSTNEKLFF. This chain connects TRBV7-6 to TRBJ1-4, with 7 nucleotides matching TRBD1. From germline, CDR1 is SGHVS and CDR2 FNYEAQ. This CDR3 is built from 18 residues. V gave up 5 bases and J gave up 0 bases; unmatched junction bases: 12.